Presented here are 8 T cell receptor beta chains from one specimen sequenced in a study of technical replicates of blood from a handful of donors. TCRdb keeps only in-frame clones here, not all; method: immunoSEQ multiplex PCR. The repertoire holds over 70,000 clones, with about nine tenths as singletons. The sample comprised T cells isolated from PBMCs. These receptors came from a human donor in good health.

This rearrangement joins TRBV11-3 to TRBJ2-2; 8 bases match TRBD2. Germline CDR1 SGHNT, CDR2 YENEEA. V shed 3 bases, J shed 4 bases, and the junction held 1 base outside the gene matches. The CDR3 length is 14 residues. DNA of the CDR3: TGTGCCAGCAGCTTTGCGGGGGGCACCGGGGAGCTGTTTTTT. This sequence encodes CASSFAGGTGELFF.

V and J are TRBV14 and TRBJ1-2; D is perhaps TRBD1 (5 bases). Trimming shortened V by 4 bases and J by 8 bases, and 8 bases separated the two germline ends. This CDR3 region has 11 residues. The germline V gene encodes CDR1 SGHDN and CDR2 FVKESK. CDR3 in DNA: TGTGCCAGCAGCCCGGGGGAAGGCTACACCTTC. Translation gives CASSPGEGYTF.

The chain couples TRBV2 to TRBJ2-2; tentatively, D is TRBD1 (5 bases). Germline lookup yields CDR1 SNHLY and CDR2 FYNNEI. Trimming took off 3 bases at V and 9 bases at J, with 17 bases between the two ends. The CDR3 runs 15 residues. DNA of the CDR3: TGTGCCAGCAGTGAGTTATGGGGCGTTAGCCGGGAGCTGTTTTTT. Its translation: CASSELWGVSRELFF.

The rearrangement uses TRBV10-3 and TRBJ1-2, with no clear D. The length of the CDR3 is 16 residues. Trimming cost V 3 bases and J 5 bases, with 19 bases left between them. Germline V lookup: CDR1 ENHRY, CDR2 SYGVKD. CDR3 DNA sequence: TGTGCCATCAGTGACTCTTCTGGAGGAATTGAATATGGCTACACCTTC. It specifies CAISDSSGGIEYGYTF.

This sequence joins TRBV11-3 and TRBJ2-7, with 9 bases aligning to TRBD2. CDR1 and CDR2 from the germline V gene are SGHNT and YENEEA. Trimming took 4 bases from V and 6 from J; bases not matched to a gene: 10. This CDR3 has 15 residues. The CDR3 loop is CASSYTTSGGSEQYF. In nucleotides, the CDR3 is TGTGCCAGCAGCTATACAACCAGCGGGGGGAGCGAGCAGTACTTC.

The rearrangement links TRBV5-1 to TRBJ2-1; D might be TRBD1 (5 bases). CDR1 and CDR2 (germline): SGHRS, YFSETQ. The CDR3 length is 16 residues. Trimming shortened V by 0 bases and J by 4 bases, and 14 bases separated the two germline ends. For the CDR3, the DNA is TGCGCCAGCAGCTTGGCAGGGCATTATGGGTACAATGAGCAGTTCTTC. It yields the protein CASSLAGHYGYNEQFF.

The chain is built from TRBV2 and TRBJ2-4; the D gene is possibly TRBD1 (5 bases). The CDR3 runs 14 residues. Germline assignment: CDR1 SNHLY and CDR2 FYNNEI. V shed 3 bases and J shed 6 bases, with 12 bases lying between them. In DNA, the CDR3 is TGTGCCAGCAGTGAGGGGCGTAGTAGAAACATTCAGTACTTC. It is translated as CASSEGRSRNIQYF.

Of note for this clone: The junction departs from germline at one end; a sequencing error may be responsible. The V and J genes are TRBV19 and TRBJ1-2, with a weak D call TRBD1 (5 bases). CDR1 and CDR2 from the germline V gene are LNHDA and SQIVND (reference sequence). The CDR3 covers 13 residues. CDR3 amino acids: CASSIGRGYGYTF. The DNA for the CDR3 is TGTGCCAGCAGTATAGGGAGGGGCTATGGCTACACCTTC.